This T cell receptor (beta chain) was sequenced during a study of regulatory T cells in long-lasting Graves disease. Turning to the study itself: New Graves' disease cases had less than 3 months of antithyroid drugs. General observations from the study: Accuracy was perhaps lowered by the small sample size.

This clonotype has a count of ten or more. As yet, its antigen is unknown. Germline assignment: CDR1 SGDLS and CDR2 YYNGEE. The CDR3 runs 16 residues. Trimming pared 4 bases from V and 4 bases from J, leaving 17 bases between. TCR beta libraries were built with iRepertoire HTBI primers and Arm-PCR of CDR3 regions. MiXCR, run by TCRdb on the multiplex PCR reads, gives a single entry per CDR3 protein. The sample lists around 240,000 distinct CDR3 sequences; about 17% were seen once. The time point denotes: newly diagnosed GD, antithyroid drugs for less than 3 months. Extracted PBMC RNA gave rise to the TCR library. These same records also appear under a second study, on T cells in Graves' hyperthyroidism and ophthalmopathy.

V and J are TRBV9 and TRBJ2-2; TRBD2 is a possible D gene (6 bases). This TCR was sampled from a woman in her twenties or thirties with Graves disease. Sample: peripheral blood mononuclear cells (PBMCs), taken at new diagnosis, from a patient treated with antithyroid drugs. CDR3 in amino acids: CASSRPLAGSTGELFF. The CDR3 DNA reads TGTGCCAGCAGCCGACCCCTGGCGGGGTCCACCGGGGAGCTGTTTTTT.